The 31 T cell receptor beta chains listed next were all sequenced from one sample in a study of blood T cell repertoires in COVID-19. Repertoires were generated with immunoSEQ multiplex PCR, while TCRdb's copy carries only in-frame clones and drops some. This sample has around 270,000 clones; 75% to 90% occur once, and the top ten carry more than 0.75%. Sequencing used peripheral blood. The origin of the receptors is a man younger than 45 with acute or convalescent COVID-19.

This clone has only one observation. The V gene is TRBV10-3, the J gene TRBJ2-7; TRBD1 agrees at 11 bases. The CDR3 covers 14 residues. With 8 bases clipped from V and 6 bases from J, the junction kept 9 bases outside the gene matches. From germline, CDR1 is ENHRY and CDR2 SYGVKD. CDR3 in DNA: TGTGCCATCCAACACGTGGACAGGGGGCGCGAGCAGTACTTC. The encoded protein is CAIQHVDRGREQYF.

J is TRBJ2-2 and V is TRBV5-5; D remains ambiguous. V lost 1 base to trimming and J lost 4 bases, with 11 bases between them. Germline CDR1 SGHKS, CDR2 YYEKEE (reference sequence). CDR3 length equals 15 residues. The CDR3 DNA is TGTGCCAGCAGCTTGTACCGGCAGCGCACCGGGGAGCTGTTTTTT. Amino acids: CASSLYRQRTGELFF.

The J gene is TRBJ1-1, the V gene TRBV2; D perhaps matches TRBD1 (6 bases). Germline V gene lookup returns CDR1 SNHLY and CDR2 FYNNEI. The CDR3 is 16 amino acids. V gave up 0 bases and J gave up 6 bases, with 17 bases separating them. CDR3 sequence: CASSEAGNEGEAEAFF. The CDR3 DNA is TGTGCCAGCAGTGAAGCGGGGAATGAGGGGGAAGCTGAAGCTTTCTTT.

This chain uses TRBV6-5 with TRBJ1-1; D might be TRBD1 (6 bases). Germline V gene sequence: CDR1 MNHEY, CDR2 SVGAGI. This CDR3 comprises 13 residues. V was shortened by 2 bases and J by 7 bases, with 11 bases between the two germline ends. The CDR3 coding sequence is TGTGCCAGCAGTTACGGGACGGACAGTGAAGCTTTCTTT. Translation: CASSYGTDSEAFF.

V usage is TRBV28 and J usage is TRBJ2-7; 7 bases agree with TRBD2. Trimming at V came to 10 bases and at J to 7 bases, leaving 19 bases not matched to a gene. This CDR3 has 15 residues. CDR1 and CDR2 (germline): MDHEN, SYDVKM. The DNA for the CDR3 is TGTGCCACCACCCATGGGCAGGGACTGGGAGGGGAGCAGTACTTC. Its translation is CATTHGQGLGGEQYF.

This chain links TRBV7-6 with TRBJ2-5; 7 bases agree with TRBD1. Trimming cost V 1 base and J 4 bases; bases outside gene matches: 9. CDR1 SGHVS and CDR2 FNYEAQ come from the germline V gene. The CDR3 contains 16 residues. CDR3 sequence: CASSLGYTGASETQYF. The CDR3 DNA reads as TGTGCCAGCAGCTTAGGTTACACAGGGGCCTCAGAGACCCAGTACTTC.

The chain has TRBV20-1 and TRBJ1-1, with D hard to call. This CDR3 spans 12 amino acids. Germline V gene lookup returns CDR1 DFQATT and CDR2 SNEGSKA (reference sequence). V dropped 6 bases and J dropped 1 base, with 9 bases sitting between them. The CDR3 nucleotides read TGCAGTGCCAGTGGAGGGAACACTGAAGCTTTCTTT. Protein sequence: CSASGGNTEAFF.

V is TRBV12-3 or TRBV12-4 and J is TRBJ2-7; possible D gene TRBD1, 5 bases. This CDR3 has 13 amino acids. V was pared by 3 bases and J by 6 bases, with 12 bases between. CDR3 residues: CASSLRPGFEQYF. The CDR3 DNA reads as TGTGCCAGCAGTTTGCGGCCAGGGTTCGAGCAGTACTTC.

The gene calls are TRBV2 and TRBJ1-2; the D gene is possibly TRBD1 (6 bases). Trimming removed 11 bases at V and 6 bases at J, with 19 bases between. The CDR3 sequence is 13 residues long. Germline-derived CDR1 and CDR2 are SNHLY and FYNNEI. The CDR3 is CASSAWPGDGYTF. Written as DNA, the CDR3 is TGTGCCTCCTCGGCATGGCCAGGGGATGGCTACACCTTC.

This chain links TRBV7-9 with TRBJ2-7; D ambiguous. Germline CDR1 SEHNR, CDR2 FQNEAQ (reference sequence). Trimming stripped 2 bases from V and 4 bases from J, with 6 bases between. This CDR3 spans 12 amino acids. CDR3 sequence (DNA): TGTGCCAGCAGCTTACCCAATTACGAGCAGTACTTC. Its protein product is CASSLPNYEQYF.

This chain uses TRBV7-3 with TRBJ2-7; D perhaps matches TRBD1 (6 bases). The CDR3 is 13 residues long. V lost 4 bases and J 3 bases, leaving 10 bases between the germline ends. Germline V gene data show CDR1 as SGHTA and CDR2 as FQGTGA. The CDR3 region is CASSSMDSYEQYF. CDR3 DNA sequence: TGTGCCAGCAGCTCGATGGACAGCTACGAGCAGTACTTC. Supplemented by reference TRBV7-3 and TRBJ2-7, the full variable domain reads GAGVSQTPSNKVTEKGKYVELRCDPISGHTALYWYRQSLGQGPEFLIYFQGTGAADDSGLPNDRFFAVRPEGSVSTLKIQRTERGDSAVYLCASSSMDSYEQYFGPGTRLTVT.

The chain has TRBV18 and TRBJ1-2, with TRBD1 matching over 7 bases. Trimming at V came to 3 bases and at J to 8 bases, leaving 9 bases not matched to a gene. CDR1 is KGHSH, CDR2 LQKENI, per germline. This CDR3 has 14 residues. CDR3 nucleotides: TGTGCCAGCTCACCGCGGACAGGCCCCGGGGGCTACACCTTC. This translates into CASSPRTGPGGYTF.

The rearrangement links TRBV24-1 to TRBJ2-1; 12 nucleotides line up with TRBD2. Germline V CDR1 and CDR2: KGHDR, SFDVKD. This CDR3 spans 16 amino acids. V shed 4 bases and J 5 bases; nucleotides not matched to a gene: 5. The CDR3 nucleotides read TGTGCCACCAGTGACCAGACTAGCGGGAGTCACAATGAGCAGTTCTTC. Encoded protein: CATSDQTSGSHNEQFF.

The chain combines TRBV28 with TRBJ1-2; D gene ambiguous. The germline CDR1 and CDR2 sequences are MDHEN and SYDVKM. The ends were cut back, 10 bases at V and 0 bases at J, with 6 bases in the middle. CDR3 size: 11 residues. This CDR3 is CATETNYGYTF. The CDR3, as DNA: TGTGCCACAGAAACTAACTATGGCTACACCTTC.

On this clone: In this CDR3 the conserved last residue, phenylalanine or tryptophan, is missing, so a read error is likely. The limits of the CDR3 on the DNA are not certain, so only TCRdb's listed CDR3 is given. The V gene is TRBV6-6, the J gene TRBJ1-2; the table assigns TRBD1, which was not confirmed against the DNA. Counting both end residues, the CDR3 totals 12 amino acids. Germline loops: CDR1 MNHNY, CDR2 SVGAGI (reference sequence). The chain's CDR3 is CASSSKPGQGEN.

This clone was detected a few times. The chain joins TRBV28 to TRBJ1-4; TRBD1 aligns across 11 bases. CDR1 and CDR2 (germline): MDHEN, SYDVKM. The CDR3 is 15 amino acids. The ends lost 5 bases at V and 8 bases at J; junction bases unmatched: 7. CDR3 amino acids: CASSLPGQGGEKLFF. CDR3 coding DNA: TGTGCCAGCAGTCTTCCGGGACAGGGGGGAGAAAAACTGTTTTTT.

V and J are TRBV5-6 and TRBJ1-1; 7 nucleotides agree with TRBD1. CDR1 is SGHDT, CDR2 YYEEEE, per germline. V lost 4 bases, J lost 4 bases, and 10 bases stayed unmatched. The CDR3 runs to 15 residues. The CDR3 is CASSGARGKGTEAFF. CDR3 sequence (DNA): TGTGCCAGCAGCGGAGCCAGGGGGAAGGGCACTGAAGCTTTCTTT.

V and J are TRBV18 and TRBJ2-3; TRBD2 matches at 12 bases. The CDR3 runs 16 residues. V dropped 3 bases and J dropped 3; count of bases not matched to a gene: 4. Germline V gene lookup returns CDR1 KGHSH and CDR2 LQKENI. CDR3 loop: CASSPGTSGLTDTQYF. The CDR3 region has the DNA TGTGCCAGCTCACCCGGGACTAGCGGGTTGACAGATACGCAGTATTTT. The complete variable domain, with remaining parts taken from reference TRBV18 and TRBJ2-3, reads NAGVMQNPRHLVRRRGQEARLRCSPMKGHSHVYWYRQLPEEGLKFMVYLQKENIIDESGMPKERFSAEFPKEGPSILRIQQVVRGDSAAYFCASSPGTSGLTDTQYFGPGTRLTVL.

The CDR3 nucleotides read TGTGCCAGCACCCCTAGGGTCGGGGGTCCCCCTTCTGGGGCCAACGTCCTGACTTTC. This encodes CASTPRVGGPPSGANVLTF. The chain carries TRBV11-2 and TRBJ2-6; a weak D match, TRBD2 (6 bases). Germline CDR1 reads SGHAT; CDR2 reads FQNNGV. The CDR3 runs to 19 residues. V was cut by 7 bases and J by 1 base, with 23 bases left in between.

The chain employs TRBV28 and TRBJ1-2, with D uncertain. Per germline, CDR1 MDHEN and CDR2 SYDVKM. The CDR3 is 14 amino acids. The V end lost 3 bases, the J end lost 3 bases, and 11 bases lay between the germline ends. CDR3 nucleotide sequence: TGTGCCAGCAGTTTTAGCCTCGCACACTATGGCTACACCTTC. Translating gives CASSFSLAHYGYTF.

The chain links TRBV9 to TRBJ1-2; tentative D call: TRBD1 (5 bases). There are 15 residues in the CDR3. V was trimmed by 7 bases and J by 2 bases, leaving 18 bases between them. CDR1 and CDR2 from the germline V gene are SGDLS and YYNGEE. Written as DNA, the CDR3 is TGTGCCAGCCGCACCCCGGGGGGTGGCAACTATGGCTACACCTTC. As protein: CASRTPGGGNYGYTF.

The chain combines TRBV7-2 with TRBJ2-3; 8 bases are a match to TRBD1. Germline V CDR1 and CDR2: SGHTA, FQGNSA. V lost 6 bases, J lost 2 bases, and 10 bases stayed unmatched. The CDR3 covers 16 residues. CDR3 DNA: TGTGCCAGCAGTCACGGACAGGGCCTGAACACAGATACGCAGTATTTT. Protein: CASSHGQGLNTDTQYF. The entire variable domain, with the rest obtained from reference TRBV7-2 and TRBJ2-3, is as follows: GAGVSQSPSNKVTEKGKDVELRCDPISGHTALYWYRQSLGQGLEFLIYFQGNSAPDKSGLPSDRFSAERTGGSVSTLTIQRTQQEDSAVYLCASSHGQGLNTDTQYFGPGTRLTVL.

CDR3 DNA: TGTGCCAGCAGCCGGGTGGGCGGGAGATCCCACAATGAGCAGTTCTTC. It is translated as CASSRVGGRSHNEQFF. V usage is TRBV4-2 and J usage is TRBJ2-1; TRBD2 agrees at 7 bases. The CDR3 sequence is 16 residues long. The V gene end was trimmed by 4 bases and the J gene end by 5 bases; junction bases not matched to a gene: 11. Germline CDR1 LGHNA, CDR2 YNFKEQ.

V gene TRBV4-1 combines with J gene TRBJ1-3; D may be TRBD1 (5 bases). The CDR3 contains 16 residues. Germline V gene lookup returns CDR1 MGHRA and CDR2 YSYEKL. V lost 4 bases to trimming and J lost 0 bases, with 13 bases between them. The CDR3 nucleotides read TGCGCCAGCAGCCGCGGGGTCGGGACCTCTGGAAACACCATATATTTT. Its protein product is CASSRGVGTSGNTIYF.

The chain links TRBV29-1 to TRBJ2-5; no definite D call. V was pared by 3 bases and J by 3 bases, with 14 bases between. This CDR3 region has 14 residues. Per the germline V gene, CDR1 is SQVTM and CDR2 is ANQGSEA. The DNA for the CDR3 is TGCAGCGTTGATTTTGTGTCCAGGAAAGAGACCCAGTACTTC. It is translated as CSVDFVSRKETQYF.

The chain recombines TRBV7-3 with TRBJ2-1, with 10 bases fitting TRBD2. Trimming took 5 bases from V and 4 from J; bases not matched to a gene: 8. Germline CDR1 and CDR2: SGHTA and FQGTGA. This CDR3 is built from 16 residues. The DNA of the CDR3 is TGTGCCAGCAGCCGACGGACTAGCGGAAATTACAATGAGCAGTTCTTC. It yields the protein CASSRRTSGNYNEQFF.

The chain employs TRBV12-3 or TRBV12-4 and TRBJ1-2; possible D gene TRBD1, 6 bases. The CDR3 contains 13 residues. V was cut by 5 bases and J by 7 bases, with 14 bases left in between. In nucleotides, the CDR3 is TGTGCCAGCAGTCACAGGGTCTCTGGTGGCTACACCTTC. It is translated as CASSHRVSGGYTF.

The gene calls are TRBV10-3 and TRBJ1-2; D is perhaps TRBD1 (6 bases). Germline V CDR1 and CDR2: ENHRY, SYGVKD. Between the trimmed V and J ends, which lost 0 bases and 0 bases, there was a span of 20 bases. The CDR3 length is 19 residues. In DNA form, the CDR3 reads TGTGCCATCAGTGAGTCAAGTATGGGGGGGCCCTCCGCTAACTATGGCTACACCTTC. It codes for CAISESSMGGPSANYGYTF.

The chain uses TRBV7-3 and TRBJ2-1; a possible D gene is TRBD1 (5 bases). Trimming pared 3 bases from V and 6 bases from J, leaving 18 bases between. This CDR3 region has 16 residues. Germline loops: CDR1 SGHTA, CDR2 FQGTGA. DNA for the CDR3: TGTGCCAGCAGCTTTAATCCTGGGGCAACTGGCAATGAGCAGTTCTTC. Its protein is CASSFNPGATGNEQFF. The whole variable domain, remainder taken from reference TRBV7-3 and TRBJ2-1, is GAGVSQTPSNKVTEKGKYVELRCDPISGHTALYWYRQSLGQGPEFLIYFQGTGAADDSGLPNDRFFAVRPEGSVSTLKIQRTERGDSAVYLCASSFNPGATGNEQFFGPGTRLTVL.

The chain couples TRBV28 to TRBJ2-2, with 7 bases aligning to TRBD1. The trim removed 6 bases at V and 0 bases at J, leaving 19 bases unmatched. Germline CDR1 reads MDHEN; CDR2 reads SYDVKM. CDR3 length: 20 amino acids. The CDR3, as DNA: TGTGCCAGCAGCTCTTCGAGACTAATACAGGGGAGCGCGAACACCGGGGAGCTGTTTTTT. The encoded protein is CASSSSRLIQGSANTGELFF.

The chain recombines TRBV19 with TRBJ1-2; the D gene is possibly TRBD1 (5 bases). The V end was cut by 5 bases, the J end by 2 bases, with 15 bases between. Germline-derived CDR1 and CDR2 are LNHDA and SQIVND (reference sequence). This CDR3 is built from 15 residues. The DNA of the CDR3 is TGTGCCAGTAGTGTACAGGAGCGGGGAAACTATGGCTACACCTTC. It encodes CASSVQERGNYGYTF.